The clone carrying this TCR beta chain has more than one count but fewer than ten. This record belongs to a study of cytotoxic CD8 clonotypes in ibrutinib-treated CLL. V lost 0 bases and J lost 5, with 18 bases in between. There are 17 residues in the CDR3. CDR1 and CDR2 (germline): SGHDT, YYEEEE. Generated by immunoSEQ multiplex PCR, the TCRdb table keeps only in-frame clones and is missing some. The sample contains over 120,000 clones, 65% to 85% of which appear only once. Genomic DNA in an amount of around 2.2 micrograms was extracted from cryopreserved PBMCs and used for the preparation of TCR beta libraries.

The sequence came from a human donor with chronic lymphocytic leukemia. This chain connects TRBV5-6 to TRBJ1-5; tentatively, D is TRBD1 (6 bases). Source: PBMCs, taken after 36 months of ibrutinib treatment. CDR3 protein: CASSLAVTGGEHQPQHF. As DNA, the CDR3 is TGTGCCAGCAGCTTGGCCGTGACGGGGGGCGAGCATCAGCCCCAGCATTTT.